This T cell receptor beta chain comes out of a study of siplizumab effects on memory and regulatory T cells. TCRdb's table, derived via immunoSEQ multiplex PCR, lists solely in-frame clones and lacks some. The table shows about 120,000 clones, with roughly 95% occurring only once. CDR3 length: 14 residues. Germline loops: CDR1 SGDLS, CDR2 YYNGEE. The V end was cut by 0 bases, the J end by 10 bases, with 14 bases between. The V call is TRBV9, the J call TRBJ2-1; TRBD2 is a possible D gene (5 bases). This clonotype was sampled from a human donor in good health. The sample taken for sequencing was non-Treg CD4+ T cells sorted from blood. CDR3 in amino acids: CASSVAGGLVEQFF. The CDR3, as DNA: TGTGCCAGCAGCGTAGCTGGCGGGTTGGTAGAGCAGTTCTTC.